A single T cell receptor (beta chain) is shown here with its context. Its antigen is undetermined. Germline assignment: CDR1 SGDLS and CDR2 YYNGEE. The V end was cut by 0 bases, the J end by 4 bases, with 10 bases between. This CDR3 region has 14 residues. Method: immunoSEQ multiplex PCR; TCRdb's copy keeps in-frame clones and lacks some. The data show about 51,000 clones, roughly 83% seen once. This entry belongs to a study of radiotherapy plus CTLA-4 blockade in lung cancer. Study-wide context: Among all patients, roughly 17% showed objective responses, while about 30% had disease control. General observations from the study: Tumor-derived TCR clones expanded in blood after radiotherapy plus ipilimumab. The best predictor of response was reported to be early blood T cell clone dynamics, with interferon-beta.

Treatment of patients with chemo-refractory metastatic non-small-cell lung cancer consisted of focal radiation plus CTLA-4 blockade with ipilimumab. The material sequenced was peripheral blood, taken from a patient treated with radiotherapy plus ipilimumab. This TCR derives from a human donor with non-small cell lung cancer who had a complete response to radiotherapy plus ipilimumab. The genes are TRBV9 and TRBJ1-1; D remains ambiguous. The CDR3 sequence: CASSVGAIGTEAFF. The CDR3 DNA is TGTGCCAGCAGCGTAGGGGCCATTGGCACTGAAGCTTTCTTT.